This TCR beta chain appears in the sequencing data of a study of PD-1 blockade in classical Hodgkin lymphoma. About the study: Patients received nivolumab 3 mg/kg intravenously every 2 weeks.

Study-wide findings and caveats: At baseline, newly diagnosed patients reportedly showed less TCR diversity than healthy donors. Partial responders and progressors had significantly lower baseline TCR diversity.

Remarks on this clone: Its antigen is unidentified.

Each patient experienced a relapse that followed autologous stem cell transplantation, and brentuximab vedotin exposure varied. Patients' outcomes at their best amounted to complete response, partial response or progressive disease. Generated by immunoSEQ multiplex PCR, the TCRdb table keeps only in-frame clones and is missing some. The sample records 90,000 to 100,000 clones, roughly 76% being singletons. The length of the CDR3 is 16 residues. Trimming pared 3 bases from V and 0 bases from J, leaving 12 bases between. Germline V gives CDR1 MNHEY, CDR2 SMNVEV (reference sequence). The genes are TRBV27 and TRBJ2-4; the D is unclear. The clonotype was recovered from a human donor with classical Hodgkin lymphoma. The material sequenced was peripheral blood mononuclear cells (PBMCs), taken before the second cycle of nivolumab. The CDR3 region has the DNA TGTGCCAGCAGTTTGCTCGAAAATCTAGCCAAAAACATTCAGTACTTC. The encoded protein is CASSLLENLAKNIQYF.